These 15 T cell receptor beta chains were all obtained from the same sample, sequenced in a study of CD8 T cells in ankylosing spondylitis (dated by TCRdb to 2015 to 2018). Study-wide conclusions, independent of this receptor: A TCR beta motif of fewer than 10 highly homologous amino acid variants appeared characteristic of blood from ankylosing spondylitis patients.

Antigen specificity for these receptors is unknown. The method behind the library was 5' RACE. The instrument given in TCRdb is Illumina HiSeq 2500. The public sequencing data were trimmed at Q25 with fastp and processed into clonotypes with MiXCR by TCRdb, which kept only in-frame beta chains. Entries that share a CDR3 protein sequence are merged under the most common genes and DNA. The table for this sample lists more than 600,000 distinct CDR3 sequences; 15% to 20% of them were counted only once. The top ten constitute 19% of the sample. The specimen sequenced was blood, either unsorted or a sorted T cell fraction (not recorded which). These receptors originate from a male donor with ankylosing spondylitis.

On this clonotype itself: This may be a read error: a much more frequent sequence differs by one nucleotide. The V and J genes are TRBV12-3 or TRBV12-4 and TRBJ2-3; no firm D call. Trimming cost V 4 bases and J 6 bases, with 5 bases left between them. The CDR3 has 11 residues. CDR3 coding DNA: TGTGCCAGCAGTTGGTGGGATACGCAGTATTTT. Translating gives CASSWWDTQYF.

V gene TRBV7-7 combines with J gene TRBJ2-1, with D perhaps matching TRBD2 (5 bases). The CDR3 has 13 amino acids. Germline V gene data show CDR1 as SSHAT and CDR2 as FNYEAQ (reference sequence). The V and J ends lost 0 bases and 8 bases respectively, with 8 bases between them. CDR3 loop: CASSLAMRDEQFF. DNA of the CDR3: TGTGCCAGCAGCTTAGCGATGAGGGATGAGCAGTTCTTC.

V and J are TRBV6-5 and TRBJ2-2; the D is unclear. The germline gives CDR1 MNHEY, CDR2 SVGAGI. V was clipped by 0 bases and J by 9 bases, with 14 bases between them. CDR3 size: 15 residues. The CDR3 loop is CASSYSLWGARELFF. CDR3 nucleotides: TGTGCCAGCAGTTACTCGCTGTGGGGTGCTAGGGAGCTGTTTTTT.

The V call is TRBV5-1, the J call TRBJ2-6, with TRBD1 matching over 10 bases. CDR1 is SGHRS, CDR2 YFSETQ, per germline. CDR3 length: 16 amino acids. Losses at the gene ends were 3 bases for V and 6 bases for J; bases not matched to a gene: 6. The CDR3 spells CASSSGGTGEANVLTF. In DNA, the CDR3 is TGCGCCAGCAGCTCGGGGGGGACAGGGGAGGCCAACGTCCTGACTTTC. The full variable domain, with the rest looked up from reference TRBV5-1 and TRBJ2-6, is KAGVTQTPRYLIKTRGQQVTLSCSPISGHRSVSWYQQTPGQGLQFLFEYFSETQRNKGNFPGRFSGRQFSNSRSEMNVSTLELGDSALYLCASSSGGTGEANVLTFGAGSRLTVL.

This chain uses TRBV20-1 with TRBJ2-1, with a weak D call TRBD2 (6 bases). The CDR3 is 14 residues long. Germline-derived CDR1 and CDR2 are DFQATT and SNEGSKA (reference sequence). V lost 1 base, J lost 6 bases, and 13 bases lay in between. The CDR3 DNA is TGCAGTGCTAGAGCACCAGCGGGCTCCAATGAGCAGTTCTTC. Encoded protein: CSARAPAGSNEQFF.

This chain connects TRBV20-1 to TRBJ2-3, with D hard to call. CDR3 length: 14 residues. Trimming took 0 bases from V and 4 from J, leaving 11 bases between them. CDR1 and CDR2 (germline): DFQATT, SNEGSKA (reference sequence). This chain's CDR3 is CSARDRKGPDTQYF. In DNA, the CDR3 is TGCAGTGCTAGAGATCGGAAAGGGCCAGATACGCAGTATTTT.

This clonotype was recorded a few times. The genes are TRBV29-1 and TRBJ1-2, with a tentative D call TRBD1 (6 bases). From germline, CDR1 is SQVTM and CDR2 ANQGSEA. V was cut by 6 bases and J by 1 base, with 15 bases left in between. The CDR3 totals 14 residues. CDR3 in DNA: TGCAGCGTCGACGGGGGGGCCATTAACTATGGCTACACCTTC. Protein product: CSVDGGAINYGYTF.

The chain recombines TRBV20-1 with TRBJ2-3, with D maybe TRBD2 (6 bases). Germline-derived CDR1 and CDR2 are DFQATT and SNEGSKA (reference sequence). The CDR3 totals 15 residues. Trimming removed 2 bases at V and 2 bases at J, with 14 bases between. The CDR3 sequence is CSARTHGGNTDTQYF. Here the CDR3 DNA reads TGCAGTGCTAGAACCCACGGGGGAAACACAGATACGCAGTATTTT.

This clonotype was observed a few times. The rearrangement links TRBV6-5 to TRBJ2-1; D is perhaps TRBD2 (6 bases). The CDR3 consists of 15 residues. Germline V gives CDR1 MNHEY, CDR2 SVGAGI. The V and J ends lost 0 bases and 9 bases respectively, with 15 bases between them. The CDR3 protein is CASSYSMIGGLEQFF. In nucleotides, the CDR3 is TGTGCCAGCAGTTACTCGATGATAGGAGGGCTTGAGCAGTTCTTC.

The table lists this clonotype with a few counts. The CDR3 spells CASSHTAGGQFF. DNA of the CDR3: TGCGCCAGCAGCCATACGGCGGGGGGGCAGTTCTTC. V is TRBV4-1 and J is TRBJ2-1, with 8 bases aligning to TRBD2. The germline V gene has CDR1 MGHRA and CDR2 YSYEKL. Losses at the gene ends were 3 bases for V and 12 bases for J; bases not matched to a gene: 4. The CDR3 loop spans 12 amino acids.

The chain links TRBV12-3 or TRBV12-4 to TRBJ2-5; D could derive from TRBD1 or TRBD2 (6 bases each). Deletions cut 5 bases from V and 5 bases from J, with 15 bases between. The CDR3 extends over 14 amino acids. The CDR3 nucleotides are TGTGCCAGCAGTCCCCGTCGGGGGCAGGAGACCCAGTACTTC. Its translation: CASSPRRGQETQYF.

The table lists this clonotype with a few counts. This chain uses TRBV7-8 with TRBJ1-2; TRBD1 aligns across 7 bases. The germline gives CDR1 SGHVS, CDR2 FQNEAQ. The CDR3 is 19 amino acids. V lost 5 bases to trimming and J lost 3 bases; unmatched junction nucleotides: 21. The CDR3 region is CASSPRLGFRGRMDYGYTF. As DNA, the CDR3 is TGTGCCAGCAGCCCGAGATTGGGATTCAGGGGGAGGATGGACTATGGCTACACCTTC. Using reference TRBV7-8 and TRBJ1-2 for the parts outside the CDR3, the full variable domain is GAGVSQSPRYKVAKRGQDVALRCDPISGHVSLFWYQQALGQGPEFLTYFQNEAQLDKSGLPSDRFFAERPEGSVSTLKIQRTQQEDSAVYLCASSPRLGFRGRMDYGYTFGSGTRLTVV.

This clonotype has only a few counts. The rearrangement links TRBV6-1 to TRBJ2-7, with a weak D call TRBD1 (5 bases). The V end was cut by 3 bases, the J end by 6 bases, with 9 bases between. Germline loops: CDR1 MNHNS, CDR2 SASEGT. The CDR3 runs to 12 residues. CDR3 protein: CASSDGHPEQYF. DNA for the CDR3: TGTGCCAGCAGTGACGGACATCCCGAGCAGTACTTC.

The J gene is TRBJ1-5, the V gene TRBV20-1; 7 bases are shared with TRBD1. With 4 bases clipped from V and 1 base from J, the junction kept 4 bases outside the gene matches. The CDR3 covers 14 residues. Per germline, CDR1 DFQATT and CDR2 SNEGSKA (reference sequence). CDR3 coding DNA: TGCAGTGCTATCGACAGGGAGAGCAATCAGCCCCAGCATTTT. Residues: CSAIDRESNQPQHF.

This rearrangement joins TRBV29-1 to TRBJ2-7, with D unresolved. There are 16 residues in the CDR3. Germline assignment: CDR1 SQVTM and CDR2 ANQGSEA. Trimming removed 1 base at V and 0 bases at J, with 16 bases between. The CDR3 protein is CSVEGVYGGISYEQYF. The DNA of the CDR3 is TGCAGCGTTGAAGGGGTTTATGGCGGAATCTCCTACGAGCAGTACTTC.